This T cell receptor (beta chain) was obtained from a study of identical twins. Unique molecular identifiers were in the cDNA, with template-switch universal primer binding. TCRdb recomputed calls from the 5' RACE reads with MiXCR, one row per CDR3 protein. The sample has 1,800,000 or so distinct CDR3 sequences, around a third seen once. This CDR3 contains 15 residues. In germline, CDR1 is SGHAT, CDR2 FQNNGV. V dropped 2 bases and J dropped 8 bases, with 15 bases sitting between them. The V call is TRBV11-2, the J call TRBJ1-4; D is unresolved. Material: cord blood. The TCR was taken from a newborn girl in good health. The CDR3, as DNA: TGTGCCAGCAGCTTATGGGCCCAGGACTGGGAAAAACTGTTTTTT. It specifies CASSLWAQDWEKLFF.